Reported below is one T cell receptor beta chain. These data originate in a study of T cell changes during pregnancy in multiple sclerosis. From germline, CDR1 is MGHDK and CDR2 SYGVNS. The CDR3 has 12 residues. V gave up 6 bases and J gave up 6 bases; unmatched junction bases: 4. Repertoires were generated with immunoSEQ multiplex PCR, while TCRdb's copy carries only in-frame clones and drops some. Of about 50,000 clones in the sample, 90% were seen once. The rearrangement links TRBV25-1 to TRBJ2-7; the match to TRBD1 covers 8 bases. The sequencing here drew on peripheral blood, taken after pregnancy. This receptor was obtained from a female donor in good health, enrolled as a control in a pregnancy study. Here the CDR3 DNA reads TGTGCCAGCAGCCTCACAGGGGGCGAGCAGTACTTC. Translating gives CASSLTGGEQYF.